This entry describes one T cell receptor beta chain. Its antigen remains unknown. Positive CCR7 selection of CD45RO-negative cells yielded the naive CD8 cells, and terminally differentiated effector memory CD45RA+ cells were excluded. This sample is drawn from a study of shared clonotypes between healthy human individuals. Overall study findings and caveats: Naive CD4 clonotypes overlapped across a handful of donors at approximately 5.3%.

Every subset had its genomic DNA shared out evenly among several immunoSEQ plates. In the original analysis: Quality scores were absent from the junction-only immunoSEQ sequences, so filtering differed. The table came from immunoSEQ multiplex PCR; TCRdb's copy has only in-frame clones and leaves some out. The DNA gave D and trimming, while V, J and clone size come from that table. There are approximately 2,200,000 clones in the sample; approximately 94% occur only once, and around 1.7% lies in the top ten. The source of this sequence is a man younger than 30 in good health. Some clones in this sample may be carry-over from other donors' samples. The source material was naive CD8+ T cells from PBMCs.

CDR3 in DNA: TGTGCCATCGCCGGGACAGGGGGTTCCTACGAGCAGTACTTC. As protein: CAIAGTGGSYEQYF. The chain is built from TRBV10-3 and TRBJ2-7; TRBD1 matches 11 bases. CDR3 length: 14 residues. Germline V gene data show CDR1 as ENHRY and CDR2 as SYGVKD. V dropped 8 bases and J dropped 1; count of bases not matched to a gene: 4.